These 27 T cell receptor beta chains were sequenced from one sample in a study of T cells in Graves' hyperthyroidism and ophthalmopathy. Using RNA transcripts as the source, TCR beta CDR3 regions were amplified. HTBI primers were used for first-round RT-PCR of the TCR CDR3. TCRdb used MiXCR to reprocess the multiplex PCR reads, holding one entry per CDR3 protein. The table records some 690,000 distinct CDR3 sequences, 17% of them present only once. Source material: blood. Receptor source: a man over 45 with Graves' hyperthyroidism.

At least ten counts were recorded for this clonotype. The chain links TRBV11-2 to TRBJ2-7; D is undetermined. The CDR3 consists of 14 residues. CDR1 and CDR2 from the germline V gene are SGHAT and FQNNGV. The V and J ends lost 4 bases and 0 bases respectively, with 10 bases between them. CDR3 protein: CASSSDLSSYEQYF. The CDR3 DNA reads as TGTGCCAGCAGCTCGGACCTGAGCTCCTACGAGCAGTACTTC.

The rearrangement uses TRBV6-5 and TRBJ2-5; TRBD2 might be the D (5 bases). Germline CDR1 is MNHEY and CDR2 is SVGAGI. The V end was cut by 4 bases, the J end by 2 bases, with 14 bases between. The CDR3 totals 15 residues. DNA of the CDR3: TGTGCCAGCAGTTCCGCGGGCAGCCTTCAAGAGACCCAGTACTTC. It encodes CASSSAGSLQETQYF.

The chain recombines TRBV20-1 with TRBJ2-5; weak D call: TRBD1 (5 bases). This CDR3 has 13 residues. The V end was cut by 3 bases, the J end by 5 bases, with 13 bases between. The germline V gene encodes CDR1 DFQATT and CDR2 SNEGSKA (reference sequence). The CDR3 sequence is CSASVQGRETQYF. CDR3 bases: TGCAGTGCTAGTGTCCAGGGCAGGGAGACCCAGTACTTC.

V gene TRBV15 combines with J gene TRBJ2-7; TRBD2 is a possible D gene (6 bases). The germline V gene has CDR1 LNHNV and CDR2 YYDKDF (reference sequence). The CDR3 sequence is 16 residues long. V lost 0 bases to trimming and J lost 3 bases, with 15 bases between them. In DNA, the CDR3 is TGTGCCACCAGCAGAGATGAAGCGGCGGGGATCTACGAGCAGTACTTC. Its protein is CATSRDEAAGIYEQYF.

The genes are TRBV9 and TRBJ2-3; D is ambiguous. Germline V CDR1 and CDR2: SGDLS, YYNGEE. The V end was cut by 7 bases, the J end by 6 bases, with 3 bases between. The CDR3 is 9 amino acids. CDR3 region: CASADTQYF. CDR3 nucleotide sequence: TGTGCCAGCGCTGATACGCAGTATTTT.

This clonotype was observed a handful of times. The rearrangement joins TRBV6-5 to TRBJ1-4, with D unclear. With 0 bases removed from V and 10 bases from J, the gap between germline ends came to 12 bases. The CDR3 spans 14 residues. From germline, CDR1 is MNHEY and CDR2 SVGAGI. The CDR3 DNA is TGTGCCAGCAGTTACTCCGGGGTTGACGTAAAACTGTTTTTT. It is translated as CASSYSGVDVKLFF.

This clonotype was counted ten times or more. V is TRBV12-3 or TRBV12-4 and J is TRBJ2-1, with D perhaps TRBD1 or TRBD2 (6 bases each). V shed 6 bases and J shed 9 bases, with 18 bases lying between them. CDR3 length equals 14 residues. The DNA for the CDR3 is TGTGCCAGCAGATTAACGCCCGAGGGGGGTGAGCAGTTCTTC. This translates into CASRLTPEGGEQFF.

This clonotype was seen a handful of times. The chain uses TRBV5-1 and TRBJ2-1; D perhaps matches TRBD2 (6 bases). The V end was cut by 1 base, the J end by 5 bases, with 13 bases between. The CDR3 consists of 15 residues. Looked up from germline, CDR1 is SGHRS and CDR2 is YFSETQ. The CDR3 sequence is CASSLLLGGNNEQFF. The CDR3, as DNA: TGCGCCAGCAGCTTGCTACTCGGGGGTAACAATGAGCAGTTCTTC. Full variable domain (outside the CDR3, taken from reference TRBV5-1 and TRBJ2-1): KAGVTQTPRYLIKTRGQQVTLSCSPISGHRSVSWYQQTPGQGLQFLFEYFSETQRNKGNFPGRFSGRQFSNSRSEMNVSTLELGDSALYLCASSLLLGGNNEQFFGPGTRLTVL.

Many counts were recorded for this clonotype. This chain connects TRBV2 to TRBJ2-2; D gene unclear. The CDR3 spans 14 residues. Per germline, CDR1 SNHLY and CDR2 FYNNEI. V lost 7 bases to trimming and J lost 0 bases, with 9 bases between them. CDR3 region: CASKARSNTGELFF. CDR3 DNA sequence: TGTGCCAGCAAAGCTAGATCGAACACCGGGGAGCTGTTTTTT.

The V and J genes are TRBV7-2 and TRBJ2-7, with TRBD2 matching 10 bases. The CDR3 covers 15 residues. V dropped 4 bases and J dropped 4; count of bases not matched to a gene: 7. The germline gives CDR1 SGHTA, CDR2 FQGNSA. The CDR3 reads CASSSAAGGNYEQYF. CDR3 DNA sequence: TGTGCCAGCAGCTCGGCAGCGGGAGGGAATTACGAGCAGTACTTC.

The chain uses TRBV9 and TRBJ2-2; 7 bases align to TRBD2. V was pared by 3 bases and J by 6 bases, with 5 bases of the junction left unmatched. The CDR3 covers 14 residues. In germline, CDR1 is SGDLS, CDR2 YYNGEE. CDR3 amino acids: CASSGTSGAGELFF. The CDR3 coding sequence is TGTGCCAGCAGCGGGACTAGTGGCGCCGGGGAGCTGTTTTTT.

This clonotype has ten or more counts. The V and J genes are TRBV11-2 and TRBJ2-1; D gene unclear. This CDR3 has 14 residues. V lost 1 base and J lost 8, with 12 bases in between. Germline loops: CDR1 SGHAT, CDR2 FQNNGV. CDR3 loop: CASSLVERGDEQFF. DNA for the CDR3: TGTGCCAGCAGCTTAGTCGAGAGAGGTGATGAGCAGTTCTTC.

The chain has TRBV30 and TRBJ2-7, with 7 bases that match TRBD1. The V gene end was trimmed by 2 bases and the J gene end by 6 bases; junction bases not matched to a gene: 7. This CDR3 contains 13 residues. Germline assignment: CDR1 GTSNPN and CDR2 SVGIG (reference sequence). As DNA, the CDR3 is TGTGCCTGGAGTCCAGGGGGTGGGACCGAGCAGTACTTC. Translated: CAWSPGGGTEQYF.

There are many counts of this clonotype. J is TRBJ1-5 and V is TRBV10-2, with TRBD1 matching over 9 bases. Trimming at V came to 6 bases and at J to 2 bases, leaving 11 bases not matched to a gene. CDR1 is WSHSY, CDR2 SAAADI, per germline. The CDR3 spans 17 residues. As DNA, the CDR3 is TGCGCCAGCAGGGGGACAGGGTCGGGATATGGCAATCAGCCCCAGCATTTT. Protein: CASRGTGSGYGNQPQHF.

The chain employs TRBV5-4 and TRBJ2-3; the match to TRBD2 covers 10 bases. CDR3 length equals 18 residues. Germline V gene sequence: CDR1 SGHNT, CDR2 YYREEE (reference sequence). The J segment lost 0 bases and the V segment lost 4 bases, leaving 11 bases of the junction unmatched. This chain's CDR3 is CASSMPSGRTTSTDTQYF. As DNA, the CDR3 is TGTGCCAGCAGCATGCCTAGCGGGAGAACAACTAGCACAGATACGCAGTATTTT. Looking up the rest from reference TRBV5-4 and TRBJ2-3 gives the full variable domain: ETGVTQSPTHLIKTRGQQVTLRCSSQSGHNTVSWYQQALGQGPQFIFQYYREEENGRGNFPPRFSGLQFPNYSSELNVNALELDDSALYLCASSMPSGRTTSTDTQYFGPGTRLTVL.

This clonotype was counted at least ten times. The rearrangement uses TRBV7-8 and TRBJ2-1, with 7 bases identical to TRBD2. Unmatched junction bases numbered 12, after V lost 3 bases and J lost 10 bases. Germline CDR1 is SGHVS and CDR2 is FQNEAQ. This CDR3 comprises 15 residues. The CDR3 protein is CASSFAGREVGEQFF. The CDR3 DNA follows: TGTGCCAGCAGCTTTGCGGGGAGGGAGGTCGGGGAGCAGTTCTTC.

In this sample, this clonotype turned up a few times. The V call is TRBV27, the J call TRBJ1-1; perhaps TRBD1 as D (5 bases). V lost 6 bases and J 6 bases, leaving 17 bases between the germline ends. Germline V gene lookup returns CDR1 MNHEY and CDR2 SMNVEV (reference sequence). The CDR3 runs to 14 residues. The CDR3 DNA sequence: TGTGCCAGCAGGAGAGGGACGGCGGGGGCTGAAGCTTTCTTT. It is translated as CASRRGTAGAEAFF.

This clonotype has a handful of counts. A read error is possible here, since a much larger clone lies one base away. V gene TRBV28 combines with J gene TRBJ1-1, with TRBD1 as a possible D gene (6 bases). The CDR3 is 14 residues long. V was trimmed by 5 bases and J by 1 base, leaving 11 bases between them. CDR1 MDHEN and CDR2 SYDVKM come from the germline V gene. The CDR3 sequence: CASSKDRTNTEAFF. Here the CDR3 DNA reads TGTGCCAGCAGTAAAGACAGGACGAACACTGAAGCTTTCTTT.

This rearrangement joins TRBV6-1 to TRBJ2-1; D possibly matches TRBD1 or TRBD2 (5 bases each). The CDR3 is 15 residues long. From germline, CDR1 is MNHNS and CDR2 SASEGT. Trimming removed 5 bases at V and 0 bases at J, with 11 bases between. The CDR3 here is CASSPTGASYNEQFF. As DNA, the CDR3 is TGTGCCAGCAGTCCTACCGGGGCCTCCTACAATGAGCAGTTCTTC.

This clonotype was seen more than once but under ten times. This rearrangement joins TRBV7-2 to TRBJ2-7; 8 nucleotides line up with TRBD1. The V and J ends lost 7 bases and 4 bases, in that order; junction bases with no gene match: 6. This CDR3 region has 13 residues. CDR1 and CDR2 (germline): SGHTA, FQGNSA. CDR3 sequence: CASNLDREYEQYF. Here the CDR3 DNA reads TGTGCCAGCAACTTGGACAGGGAGTACGAGCAGTACTTC.

In this sample, this clonotype turned up many times. V and J are TRBV20-1 and TRBJ2-5; 9 bases line up with TRBD2. CDR1 DFQATT and CDR2 SNEGSKA come from the germline V gene (reference sequence). The CDR3 is 14 amino acids. Trimming cost V 6 bases and J 5 bases; bases outside gene matches: 10. The CDR3 spells CSAPSGEGGETQYF. DNA for the CDR3: TGCAGTGCACCTAGCGGGGAAGGGGGGGAGACCCAGTACTTC.

This clonotype has at least ten counts. CDR3 nucleotides: TGTGCCAGCAGTCCCAAACAGGGGGTGATCTCCTACGAGCAGTACTTC. It is translated as CASSPKQGVISYEQYF. The chain couples TRBV28 to TRBJ2-7, with TRBD1 identical over 8 bases. The germline V gene has CDR1 MDHEN and CDR2 SYDVKM. V shed 5 bases, J shed 0 bases, and the junction held 9 bases outside the gene matches. This CDR3 spans 16 amino acids.

This clonotype was seen at least ten times. This chain joins TRBV27 and TRBJ2-7; D remains ambiguous. CDR3 length equals 13 residues. Trimming cost V 3 bases and J 0 bases, with 6 bases left between them. CDR1 is MNHEY and CDR2 is SMNVEV in the germline V gene (reference sequence). This CDR3 is CASSFASSYEQYF. The CDR3 DNA is TGTGCCAGCAGTTTCGCCAGCTCCTACGAGCAGTACTTC.

There are many counts of this clonotype. The CDR3 sequence is CASRTGRNEQFF. The DNA for the CDR3 is TGTGCCAGCAGGACAGGGAGGAATGAGCAGTTCTTC. V gene TRBV2 combines with J gene TRBJ2-1; weak D call: TRBD1 (7 bases). The CDR3 runs 12 residues. Trimming took 6 bases from V and 7 from J, leaving 10 bases between them. Germline V gene data show CDR1 as SNHLY and CDR2 as FYNNEI.

About this clonotype: A much larger clone is a single base away; this may be a read error. The V call is TRBV10-3, the J call TRBJ2-7, with D perhaps given as TRBD1 or TRBD2 (5 bases each). Trimming shortened V by 10 bases and J by 2 bases, and 18 bases separated the two germline ends. The CDR3 totals 14 residues. CDR1 and CDR2 (germline): ENHRY, SYGVKD. CDR3 sequence: CATNRDGTAYEQYF. In nucleotides, the CDR3 is TGTGCCACCAATAGGGACGGAACAGCCTACGAGCAGTACTTC.

A remark on this clonotype: This may arise from a read error, as a much more abundant clone is one base away. The chain recombines TRBV2 with TRBJ2-7, with D unresolved. V lost 5 bases to trimming and J lost 6 bases, with 14 bases between them. CDR3 length equals 13 residues. CDR1 is SNHLY, CDR2 FYNNEI, per germline. The CDR3: CASSRAWEGEQYF. The CDR3 nucleotides read TGTGCCAGCAGTCGAGCGTGGGAAGGCGAGCAGTACTTC.

This clonotype was picked up many times. The J gene is TRBJ2-2, the V gene TRBV6-5, with D perhaps matching TRBD1 or TRBD2 (5 bases each). The CDR3 spans 17 residues. V gave up 0 bases and J gave up 4 bases, with 15 bases separating them. Germline V gene lookup returns CDR1 MNHEY and CDR2 SVGAGI. CDR3 DNA sequence: TGTGCCAGCAGTTACTCTAGAGGGGCGCGGAGCACCGGGGAGCTGTTTTTT. Encoded protein: CASSYSRGARSTGELFF.